Listed below are T cell receptor beta chains from one sample, sequenced in a study of regulatory T cells in long-lasting Graves disease. MiXCR was run by TCRdb on the multiplex PCR reads, yielding one entry per CDR3 protein. The data show about 470,000 distinct CDR3 sequences, around 15% seen once. Another study also made use of these data, one on T cells in Graves' hyperthyroidism and ophthalmopathy.

The specimen comprised peripheral blood mononuclear cells (PBMCs), sampled at new diagnosis, from a patient treated with antithyroid drugs. Source of these receptors: a man aged 40-50 years with Graves disease. The CDR3 runs from the conserved cysteine through the conserved F or W. The order of the fields is D gene, J gene, V gene, clone size, CDR3 protein, CDR3 DNA. D genes are given only for firm matches. Some rows mark clone size as missing; the rest say once, few, many or name a class of expanded clone.

D gene: -
J gene: TRBJ2-4
V gene: TRBV28
clone size: -
CDR3 protein: CASSSNSGLPSKNIQYF
CDR3 DNA: TGTGCCAGCAGTTCCAATAGCGGACTCCCCTCCAAAAACATTCAGTACTTC

D gene: -
J gene: TRBJ2-7
V gene: TRBV12-3/TRBV12-4
clone size: many
CDR3 protein: CASSRRAYEQYF
CDR3 DNA: TGTGCCAGCAGTAGAAGGGCCTACGAGCAGTACTTC

D gene: -
J gene: TRBJ1-2
V gene: TRBV2
clone size: few
CDR3 protein: CASGGPYMDYGYTF
CDR3 DNA: TGTGCCAGCGGGGGACCCTATATGGACTATGGCTACACCTTC

D gene: -
J gene: TRBJ1-1
V gene: TRBV7-9
clone size: -
CDR3 protein: CASSLSTNLEAFF
CDR3 DNA: TGTGCCAGCAGCTTATCGACAAACCTGGAGGCTTTCTTT

D gene: -
J gene: TRBJ2-7
V gene: TRBV2
clone size: many
CDR3 protein: CASSTANYEQYF
CDR3 DNA: TGTGCCAGCAGTACGGCTAACTACGAGCAGTACTTC

D gene: -
J gene: TRBJ1-2
V gene: TRBV27
clone size: few
CDR3 protein: CASSYGPNYGYTF
CDR3 DNA: TGTGCCAGCAGCTACGGACCCAACTATGGCTACACCTTC

D gene: -
J gene: TRBJ1-1
V gene: TRBV6-5
clone size: many
CDR3 protein: CASSYSGGIMNTEAFF
CDR3 DNA: TGTGCCAGCAGTTACTCGGGGGGTATCATGAACACTGAAGCTTTCTTT

D gene: -
J gene: TRBJ2-3
V gene: TRBV7-2
clone size: many
CDR3 protein: CASSFSDTQYF
CDR3 DNA: TGTGCCAGCAGCTTCTCAGATACGCAGTATTTT

D gene: TRBD1
J gene: TRBJ1-2
V gene: TRBV12-3/TRBV12-4
clone size: many
CDR3 protein: CASTTGQGASGGYGYTF
CDR3 DNA: TGTGCCAGCACTACGGGACAGGGGGCCTCGGGGGGCTATGGCTACACCTTC

D gene: TRBD1
J gene: TRBJ2-1
V gene: TRBV6-2/TRBV6-3
clone size: few
CDR3 protein: CASSYSGQGAGNNEQFF
CDR3 DNA: TGTGCCAGCAGTTACTCCGGACAGGGGGCAGGAAACAATGAGCAGTTCTTC

D gene: TRBD1
J gene: TRBJ1-4
V gene: TRBV27
clone size: -
CDR3 protein: CASINDRGGNEKLFF
CDR3 DNA: TGTGCCAGCATTAACGACAGGGGGGGTAATGAAAAACTGTTTTTT

D gene: -
J gene: TRBJ2-5
V gene: TRBV19
clone size: -
CDR3 protein: CASSSRRALSQETQYF
CDR3 DNA: TGTGCCAGTAGTTCCCGACGGGCCCTCTCCCAAGAGACCCAGTACTTC

D gene: TRBD2
J gene: TRBJ2-1
V gene: TRBV29-1
clone size: -
CDR3 protein: CSASSGRLYNEQFF
CDR3 DNA: TGCAGCGCCAGTAGCGGGAGGCTATACAATGAGCAGTTCTTC

D gene: -
J gene: TRBJ1-2
V gene: TRBV28
clone size: many
CDR3 protein: CASSYFEAYTF
CDR3 DNA: TGTGCCAGCAGTTATTTTGAGGCATACACCTTC

D gene: -
J gene: TRBJ1-3
V gene: TRBV29-1
clone size: few
CDR3 protein: CSVSPFGANSGNTIYF
CDR3 DNA: TGCAGCGTCTCACCCTTTGGGGCAAACTCTGGAAACACCATATATTTT

D gene: TRBD1
J gene: TRBJ1-5
V gene: TRBV6-1
clone size: many
CDR3 protein: CASSRQGGRQPQHF
CDR3 DNA: TGTGCCAGCAGTCGACAGGGAGGACGTCAGCCCCAGCATTTT

D gene: -
J gene: TRBJ2-1
V gene: TRBV24-1
clone size: few
CDR3 protein: CATSNTGGPSYNEQFF
CDR3 DNA: TGTGCCACCAGTAATACTGGCGGACCCTCCTACAATGAGCAGTTCTTC

D gene: -
J gene: TRBJ1-2
V gene: TRBV6-2/TRBV6-3
clone size: many
CDR3 protein: CASSYTRMGESNYGYTF
CDR3 DNA: TGTGCCAGCAGTTACACCCGAATGGGCGAATCGAACTATGGCTACACCTTC

D gene: -
J gene: TRBJ2-3
V gene: TRBV20-1
clone size: -
CDR3 protein: CSAGKTRGNTQYF
CDR3 DNA: TGCAGTGCTGGGAAGACTAGGGGCAATACGCAGTATTTT

D gene: -
J gene: TRBJ1-2
V gene: TRBV28
clone size: many
CDR3 protein: CASTYQGRANYGYTF
CDR3 DNA: TGTGCCAGCACCTACCAGGGAAGAGCTAACTATGGCTACACCTTC

D gene: -
J gene: TRBJ2-1
V gene: TRBV20-1
clone size: many
CDR3 protein: CSAFSLANSYNEQFF
CDR3 DNA: TGCAGTGCTTTCTCTCTAGCGAACTCCTACAATGAGCAGTTCTTC

D gene: TRBD2
J gene: TRBJ2-3
V gene: TRBV3-1
clone size: many
CDR3 protein: CASSHIAGGYSTDTQYF
CDR3 DNA: TGTGCCAGCAGCCATATAGCGGGAGGATATAGCACAGATACGCAGTATTTT

D gene: TRBD1
J gene: TRBJ2-1
V gene: TRBV6-1
clone size: few
CDR3 protein: CASSPGQTTRDEQFF
CDR3 DNA: TGTGCCAGCAGTCCGGGACAGACAACGAGAGATGAGCAGTTCTTC

D gene: TRBD1
J gene: TRBJ1-1
V gene: TRBV12-5
clone size: few
CDR3 protein: CASGLPRGGEGEAFF
CDR3 DNA: TGTGCTAGTGGTCTCCCCCGAGGGGGCGAAGGGGAAGCTTTCTTT

D gene: -
J gene: TRBJ2-5
V gene: TRBV12-3/TRBV12-4
clone size: many
CDR3 protein: CASSFRDRQETQYF
CDR3 DNA: TGTGCCAGCAGTTTTCGGGACCGCCAAGAGACCCAGTACTTC

D gene: -
J gene: TRBJ2-1
V gene: TRBV3-1
clone size: many
CDR3 protein: CASSQTGGYGVHEQFF
CDR3 DNA: TGTGCCAGCAGCCAAACCGGCGGGTATGGGGTGCATGAGCAGTTCTTC

D gene: TRBD2
J gene: TRBJ2-2
V gene: TRBV12-3/TRBV12-4
clone size: few
CDR3 protein: CASSQAGGSGELFF
CDR3 DNA: TGTGCCAGCAGTCAAGCGGGAGGGTCCGGGGAGCTGTTTTTT

D gene: TRBD2
J gene: TRBJ2-2
V gene: TRBV12-3/TRBV12-4
clone size: many
CDR3 protein: CASRPASGRATGELFF
CDR3 DNA: TGTGCCAGCAGACCCGCTAGCGGGAGGGCCACCGGGGAGCTGTTTTTT

D gene: -
J gene: TRBJ2-7
V gene: TRBV2
clone size: many
CDR3 protein: CASRAQAYEQYF
CDR3 DNA: TGTGCCAGCAGAGCACAGGCCTACGAGCAGTACTTC

D gene: -
J gene: TRBJ2-1
V gene: TRBV2
clone size: many
CDR3 protein: CASSDAGKSNSYNEQFF
CDR3 DNA: TGTGCCAGCAGTGATGCGGGCAAATCGAACTCCTACAATGAGCAGTTCTTC

D gene: TRBD2
J gene: TRBJ2-1
V gene: TRBV27
clone size: many
CDR3 protein: CASSGWSGIPNEQFF
CDR3 DNA: TGTGCCAGCAGTGGTTGGAGCGGGATCCCCAATGAGCAGTTCTTC

D gene: -
J gene: TRBJ2-7
V gene: TRBV11-2
clone size: few
CDR3 protein: CASSPTFTGYEQYF
CDR3 DNA: TGTGCCAGCAGCCCCACCTTCACGGGCTACGAGCAGTACTTC